The source of this T cell receptor beta chain is a study of T cell responses to AZD1222 COVID-19 vaccine. General study findings and limits: Spike-specific TCR breadth rose after two AZD1222 doses, and depth rose as well.

On this clone: Its antigen is not identified.

Clones were read by immunoSEQ multiplex PCR, and TCRdb kept only the in-frame ones, dropping some. The sample has 95,000 to 150,000 clones, 75% to 90% seen once. The starting material was peripheral blood, obtained on day 0 of AZD1222 vaccination. This sequence was found in an adult in good health.

CDR3 bases: TGTGCCAGCAGCCGACAGGTTTCGAATGGCTACACCTTC. This encodes CASSRQVSNGYTF. The V call is TRBV7-8, the J call TRBJ1-2; perhaps TRBD1 as D (6 bases). The CDR3 runs to 13 residues. The V end was cut by 5 bases, the J end by 6 bases, with 13 bases between. CDR1 is SGHVS, CDR2 FQNEAQ, per germline.